Presented here are 16 T cell receptor beta chains from one specimen sequenced in a study of cytomegalovirus exposure and HLA in healthy donors. The PCR employed 60 Vbeta primers together with 13 Jbeta primers. Only in-frame clones appear in the TCRdb table, and some are missing; sequencing was by immunoSEQ multiplex PCR. The sample carries approximately 160,000 clones, 80% to 85% recorded once. Sequenced input: PBMCs. These receptor sequences come from a boy aged 2 to 10 in good health and CMV-seronegative.

This clone was observed a few times. This chain links TRBV7-2 with TRBJ2-7; 12 nucleotides agree with TRBD2. The V gene's germline CDR1 is SGHTA and CDR2 FQGNSA. The junction had 8 bases not matched to a gene; V was cut back by 5 bases and J by 6 bases. This CDR3 is built from 15 residues. CDR3 sequence: CASSARLAGVGEQYF. CDR3 nucleotide sequence: TGTGCCAGCAGCGCCCGACTAGCGGGAGTCGGCGAGCAGTACTTC.

The chain recombines TRBV18 with TRBJ2-1; 15 bases fit TRBD2. The trim removed 4 bases at V and 6 bases at J, leaving 4 bases unmatched. The CDR3 runs to 16 residues. The V gene's germline CDR1 is KGHSH and CDR2 LQKENI. CDR3 amino acids: CASSHRTSGRANEQFF. CDR3 bases: TGTGCCAGCTCACACCGGACTAGCGGGAGGGCCAATGAGCAGTTCTTC.

This chain connects TRBV12-5 to TRBJ2-7; D is perhaps TRBD2 (7 bases). Trimming took off 2 bases at V and 0 bases at J, with 17 bases between the two ends. CDR1 is LGHNT and CDR2 is FRNRAP in the germline V gene. The CDR3 has 17 residues. The DNA for the CDR3 is TGTGCTAGTGGTTTGTATACAGGGCTAGCGGACTCCTACGAGCAGTACTTC. Translation gives CASGLYTGLADSYEQYF.

This chain joins TRBV4-1 and TRBJ2-7; D perhaps matches TRBD2 (7 bases). V was trimmed by 4 bases and J by 2 bases, leaving 15 bases between them. CDR1 and CDR2 (germline): MGHRA, YSYEKL. The CDR3 loop spans 15 amino acids. CDR3 region: CASSPLNGGPYEQYF. The DNA of the CDR3 is TGCGCCAGCAGCCCCCTAAACGGGGGGCCCTACGAGCAGTACTTC.

The count of this clone is one. This chain joins TRBV2 and TRBJ2-1, with TRBD2 matching 10 bases. Germline V CDR1 and CDR2: SNHLY, FYNNEI. The CDR3 runs to 18 residues. J lost 6 bases, V lost 8 bases, and 19 bases had no gene match. CDR3 sequence: CASYRQREGGITGNEQFF. In DNA form, the CDR3 reads TGTGCCAGCTATCGTCAGCGGGAGGGGGGCATTACAGGCAATGAGCAGTTCTTC.

The V gene is TRBV28, the J gene TRBJ1-4, with 8 bases that match TRBD1. The CDR3 length is 14 residues. Germline loops: CDR1 MDHEN, CDR2 SYDVKM. V was pared by 7 bases and J by 4 bases, with 5 bases of the junction left unmatched. This CDR3 is CASMDRVINEKLFF. Here the CDR3 DNA reads TGTGCCAGCATGGACAGGGTTATTAATGAAAAACTGTTTTTT.

The chain joins TRBV28 to TRBJ2-5, with 10 bases that match TRBD1. V shed 6 bases and J 5 bases; nucleotides not matched to a gene: 9. This CDR3 comprises 15 residues. The V gene's germline CDR1 is MDHEN and CDR2 SYDVKM. The DNA for the CDR3 is TGTGCCAGCAGACGCTCAGACAGGGGGCGTGAGACCCAGTACTTC. The encoded protein is CASRRSDRGRETQYF.

The count of this clone is one. The genes are TRBV4-2 and TRBJ2-7; 7 nucleotides agree with TRBD2. Trimming cost V 4 bases and J 5 bases; bases outside gene matches: 14. The length of the CDR3 is 16 residues. From germline, CDR1 is LGHNA and CDR2 YNFKEQ. The CDR3 is CASSRLGGGDRHEQYF. The DNA for the CDR3 is TGTGCCAGCAGCCGGCTAGGTGGGGGGGACCGCCACGAGCAGTACTTC.

V gene TRBV19 combines with J gene TRBJ2-7; TRBD2 matches at 7 bases. This CDR3 comprises 11 residues. Looked up from germline, CDR1 is LNHDA and CDR2 is SQIVND (reference sequence). V was pared by 6 bases and J by 5 bases, with 1 base of the junction left unmatched. CDR3 nucleotides: TGTGCCAGTAGCGCGGGAGACGAGCAGTACTTC. Its translation is CASSAGDEQYF.

CDR3 bases: TGTGCCAGCAGGGAGGGTAATTCACCCCTCCACTTT. Its translation is CASREGNSPLHF. J is TRBJ1-6 and V is TRBV25-1; no clear D. CDR1 and CDR2 (germline): MGHDK, SYGVNS. The germline V and J ends were trimmed by 6 bases and 6 bases, with 6 bases remaining between them. The CDR3 runs to 12 residues.

This clone was observed a few times. The V call is TRBV19, the J call TRBJ1-1, with D possibly TRBD1 on 6 matching bases. CDR1 LNHDA and CDR2 SQIVND come from the germline V gene (reference sequence). The CDR3 spans 15 residues. Trimming pared 1 base from V and 3 bases from J, leaving 12 bases between. DNA of the CDR3: TGTGCCAGTAGTATAGTTTTTAACAGGGACACTGAAGCTTTCTTT. It is translated as CASSIVFNRDTEAFF.

The CDR3 DNA sequence: TGTGCCAGCACCCCAGGGGGCCGGAACACTGAAGCTTTCTTT. Translated: CASTPGGRNTEAFF. The chain carries TRBV28 and TRBJ1-1; 8 bases are shared with TRBD1. Losses at the gene ends were 7 bases for V and 1 base for J; bases not matched to a gene: 5. The V gene's germline CDR1 is MDHEN and CDR2 SYDVKM. The CDR3 runs to 14 residues.

J is TRBJ2-4 and V is TRBV5-1; possible D gene TRBD1, 6 bases. V shed 4 bases and J shed 5 bases, with 16 bases lying between them. The CDR3 loop spans 15 amino acids. Germline V gene sequence: CDR1 SGHRS, CDR2 YFSETQ. The CDR3 DNA reads as TGCGCCAGCAGCATATCTCCGGGACACCAAAACATTCAGTACTTC. It codes for CASSISPGHQNIQYF.

The V gene is TRBV28, the J gene TRBJ2-1; D is possibly TRBD2 (5 bases). V was pared by 4 bases and J by 3 bases, with 10 bases between. In germline, CDR1 is MDHEN, CDR2 SYDVKM. This CDR3 comprises 14 residues. The CDR3 sequence: CASSSSGIYNEQFF. The CDR3, as DNA: TGTGCCAGCAGTTCTTCCGGGATCTACAATGAGCAGTTCTTC. Complete variable domain (other parts from reference TRBV28 and TRBJ2-1): DVKVTQSSRYLVKRTGEKVFLECVQDMDHENMFWYRQDPGLGLRLIYFSYDVKMKEKGDIPEGYSVSREKKERFSLILESASTNQTSMYLCASSSSGIYNEQFFGPGTRLTVL.

This rearrangement joins TRBV10-3 to TRBJ2-7; possibly TRBD2 for D (5 bases). Germline loops: CDR1 ENHRY, CDR2 SYGVKD. V lost 2 bases, J lost 5 bases, and 19 bases lay in between. The CDR3 contains 16 residues. Here the CDR3 reads CAISEGGIRKADEQYF. The CDR3 DNA follows: TGTGCCATCAGTGAGGGAGGTATAAGGAAGGCGGACGAGCAGTACTTC.

V and J are TRBV6-5 and TRBJ1-2, with TRBD1 as a possible D gene (5 bases). Germline V lookup: CDR1 MNHEY, CDR2 SVGAGI. V was shortened by 3 bases and J by 4 bases, with 12 bases between the two germline ends. The CDR3 runs 14 residues. The CDR3 DNA is TGTGCCAGCAGTTATGCTCCAGGGTTCTATGGCTACACCTTC. Translated: CASSYAPGFYGYTF.